The 25 T cell receptor beta chains presented below share a single source sample, sequenced in a study of cytomegalovirus exposure and HLA in healthy donors. The PCR made use of 60 Vbeta and 13 Jbeta primers. Clones were sequenced by immunoSEQ multiplex PCR, and TCRdb holds only the in-frame ones, with some missing. This table holds 150,000 or so clones, 75% to 85% found once. The sequenced sample was PBMCs. The receptors were gathered from a female donor in good health and CMV-seronegative.

In nucleotides, the CDR3 is TGTGCCAGCAGTGTAGACAGGGTTAGCCATGGCTACACCTTC. It is translated as CASSVDRVSHGYTF. The chain links TRBV2 to TRBJ1-2; the match to TRBD1 covers 7 bases. The ends lost 4 bases at V and 6 bases at J; junction bases unmatched: 8. The CDR3 is made up of 14 amino acids. CDR1 and CDR2 (germline): SNHLY, FYNNEI.

The rearrangement uses TRBV28 and TRBJ1-3; possibly TRBD1 for D (6 bases). Germline V gene lookup returns CDR1 MDHEN and CDR2 SYDVKM. The CDR3 loop spans 15 amino acids. Trimming took off 5 bases at V and 0 bases at J, with 11 bases between the two ends. The CDR3 DNA sequence: TGTGCCAGCAGTCCCACAGGGAGCTCTGGAAACACCATATATTTT. As protein: CASSPTGSSGNTIYF.

The rearrangement joins TRBV4-2 to TRBJ1-5, with D possibly being TRBD1 (6 bases). With 4 bases removed from V and 3 bases from J, the gap between germline ends came to 16 bases. Germline-derived CDR1 and CDR2 are LGHNA and YNFKEQ. The CDR3 is 16 amino acids. The CDR3 reads CASSPRGGANNQPQHF. In nucleotides, the CDR3 is TGTGCCAGCAGCCCAAGAGGGGGGGCCAACAATCAGCCCCAGCATTTT.

The V call is TRBV4-2, the J call TRBJ2-7, with a tentative D call TRBD2 (6 bases). V was trimmed by 3 bases and J by 6 bases, leaving 15 bases between them. The length of the CDR3 is 14 residues. Per germline, CDR1 LGHNA and CDR2 YNFKEQ. This CDR3 reads CASSHPGLPSEQYF. Here the CDR3 DNA reads TGTGCCAGCAGCCATCCGGGACTCCCATCCGAGCAGTACTTC.

The V and J genes are TRBV4-3 and TRBJ1-2; D remains unclear. Germline-derived CDR1 and CDR2 are LGHNA and YSLEER. V lost 0 bases and J lost 7, with 12 bases in between. This CDR3 spans 14 amino acids. CDR3 protein: CASSQDRSSLGYTF. The CDR3 region has the DNA TGCGCCAGCAGCCAAGATCGGTCCTCTCTTGGCTACACCTTC.

V usage is TRBV28 and J usage is TRBJ1-1, with D uncertain. This CDR3 has 14 residues. V was clipped by 1 base and J by 1 base, with 7 bases between them. Per germline, CDR1 MDHEN and CDR2 SYDVKM. The DNA of the CDR3 is TGTGCCAGCAGTTTATACATGAAGAACACTGAAGCTTTCTTT. Translation: CASSLYMKNTEAFF.

Concerning this clone: An end of the junction does not agree with germline; a read error may underlie this. The genes are TRBV7-2 and TRBJ2-4, with TRBD1 identical over 12 bases. Germline assignment: CDR1 SGHTA and CDR2 FQGNSA. The CDR3 is made up of 17 amino acids. The CDR3 region has the DNA TGTGCCAGCAGAGTCGGGACAGGGGGCCTGGCCAAAAACAGTCAGTACTTC. It is translated as CASRVGTGGLAKNSQYF.

The chain employs TRBV5-5 and TRBJ2-7; D is unresolved. There are 11 residues in the CDR3. Trimming left V 0 bases short and J 6 bases short, with 4 bases between. CDR1 is SGHKS and CDR2 is YYEKEE in the germline V gene (reference sequence). Here the CDR3 DNA reads TGTGCCAGCAGCTTGGCCTCCGAGCAGTACTTC. It is translated as CASSLASEQYF. The full variable domain, in which reference TRBV5-5 and TRBJ2-7 provide the parts outside the CDR3, is DAGVTQSPTHLIKTRGQQVTLRCSPISGHKSVSWYQQVLGQGPQFIFQYYEKEERGRGNFPDRFSARQFPNYSSELNVNALLLGDSALYLCASSLASEQYFGPGTRLTVT.

V is TRBV7-2 and J is TRBJ2-3; TRBD2 might be the D (6 bases). CDR1 is SGHTA and CDR2 is FQGNSA in the germline V gene. V dropped 4 bases and J dropped 2 bases, with 16 bases sitting between them. This CDR3 has 16 residues. The CDR3 DNA follows: TGTGCCAGCAGCTCCCGGGTAGCGGTCGTCACAGATACGCAGTATTTT. Its protein product is CASSSRVAVVTDTQYF.

This rearrangement joins TRBV5-4 to TRBJ2-1, with 16 bases matching TRBD2. Germline V gives CDR1 SGHNT, CDR2 YYREEE (reference sequence). V was clipped by 4 bases and J by 4 bases; unmatched bases: 8. This CDR3 comprises 18 residues. CDR3 in DNA: TGTGCCAGCAGCGAAGGCGGGACTAGCGGGGGGGGTTACAATGAGCAGTTCTTC. This translates into CASSEGGTSGGGYNEQFF. Full variable domain (rest looked up from reference TRBV5-4 and TRBJ2-1): ETGVTQSPTHLIKTRGQQVTLRCSSQSGHNTVSWYQQALGQGPQFIFQYYREEENGRGNFPPRFSGLQFPNYSSELNVNALELDDSALYLCASSEGGTSGGGYNEQFFGPGTRLTVL.

This clone was observed once. The chain employs TRBV7-9 and TRBJ2-1; no firm D call. CDR1 is SEHNR, CDR2 FQNEAQ, per germline (reference sequence). Trimming pared 5 bases from V and 9 bases from J, leaving 17 bases between. The CDR3 spans 14 residues. The CDR3 DNA reads TGTGCCAGCAGCCCCACGAGAGATCGGGTTGAGCAGTTCTTC. Translation: CASSPTRDRVEQFF.

This chain links TRBV10-3 with TRBJ2-3; 8 nucleotides match TRBD1. The V gene end was trimmed by 6 bases and the J gene end by 6 bases; junction bases not matched to a gene: 8. The CDR3 sequence is 14 residues long. Germline V gene data show CDR1 as ENHRY and CDR2 as SYGVKD. The CDR3 reads CAISNQGAADTQYF. The CDR3 coding sequence is TGTGCCATCAGCAATCAGGGGGCGGCGGATACGCAGTATTTT.

The V gene is TRBV4-2, the J gene TRBJ2-7; 9 bases map to TRBD2. Germline V gene lookup returns CDR1 LGHNA and CDR2 YNFKEQ. The CDR3 has 16 amino acids. The ends lost 0 bases at V and 4 bases at J; junction bases unmatched: 7. The DNA of the CDR3 is TGTGCCAGCAGCCAAGAAGGGGGTAGCGGGAGTTACGAGCAGTACTTC. Its translation: CASSQEGGSGSYEQYF.

This clone has more than one count but fewer than ten. This chain uses TRBV6-1 with TRBJ1-1; D remains ambiguous. V shed 7 bases and J shed 4 bases, with 13 bases lying between them. This CDR3 is 13 amino acids long. Germline V gene data show CDR1 as MNHNS and CDR2 as SASEGT. CDR3 nucleotide sequence: TGTGCCAGCAACCCCTACCTTAGCACTGAAGCTTTCTTT. This encodes CASNPYLSTEAFF.

V usage is TRBV19 and J usage is TRBJ2-2; the match to TRBD1 covers 9 bases. The trim removed 9 bases at V and 4 bases at J, leaving 6 bases unmatched. This CDR3 is built from 14 residues. Germline CDR1 LNHDA, CDR2 SQIVND (reference sequence). The CDR3 protein is CASRGTGSTGELFF. In DNA form, the CDR3 reads TGTGCCAGCCGAGGGACAGGGAGCACCGGGGAGCTGTTTTTT.

The CDR3 DNA is TGTGCCAGCAGCTTGGGCGGGAGGGCCCTCTATGAGACCCAGTACTTC. The encoded protein is CASSLGGRALYETQYF. The chain has TRBV7-2 and TRBJ2-5; TRBD2 matches 9 bases. The length of the CDR3 is 16 residues. The germline gives CDR1 SGHTA, CDR2 FQGNSA. V was clipped by 3 bases and J by 5 bases; unmatched bases: 10. The complete variable domain, with remaining parts taken from reference TRBV7-2 and TRBJ2-5, reads GAGVSQSPSNKVTEKGKDVELRCDPISGHTALYWYRQSLGQGLEFLIYFQGNSAPDKSGLPSDRFSAERTGGSVSTLTIQRTQQEDSAVYLCASSLGGRALYETQYFGPGTRLLVL.

This chain connects TRBV30 to TRBJ1-2; D gene unclear. This CDR3 comprises 12 residues. Germline lookup yields CDR1 GTSNPN and CDR2 SVGIG (reference sequence). V was pared by 4 bases and J by 2 bases, with 8 bases between. The CDR3 loop is CAWTEVNYGYTF. CDR3 nucleotides: TGTGCCTGGACCGAGGTCAACTATGGCTACACCTTC. Complete variable domain (other parts from reference TRBV30 and TRBJ1-2): SQTIHQWPATLVQPVGSPLSLECTVEGTSNPNLYWYRQAAGRGLQLLFYSVGIGQISSEVPQNLSASRPQDRQFILSSKKLLLSDSGFYLCAWTEVNYGYTFGSGTRLTVV.

This chain joins TRBV2 and TRBJ1-5, with D unresolved. Trimming shortened V by 5 bases and J by 1 base, and 12 bases separated the two germline ends. The V gene's germline CDR1 is SNHLY and CDR2 FYNNEI. CDR3 length equals 15 residues. CDR3 coding DNA: TGTGCCAGCAGTTCACAGCCCCAGAGCAATCAGCCCCAGCATTTT. Protein sequence: CASSSQPQSNQPQHF.

V gene TRBV5-1 combines with J gene TRBJ1-1; 7 bases are a match to TRBD1. Trimming at V came to 4 bases and at J to 12 bases, leaving 18 bases not matched to a gene. CDR1 is SGHRS, CDR2 YFSETQ, per germline. This CDR3 has 15 residues. The CDR3 DNA is TGCGCCAGCAGCACCACCTCCGGGACAGTACGACGTCCTTTCTTT. Translating gives CASSTTSGTVRRPFF.

Worth noting for this clone: This specimen includes other DNA sequences encoding the same CDR3. The J gene is TRBJ1-5, the V gene TRBV15, with 7 bases lining up with TRBD1. J was trimmed by 6 bases and V by 0 bases; bases with no gene match: 5. The germline CDR1 and CDR2 sequences are LNHNV and YYDKDF (reference sequence). The CDR3 sequence is 15 residues long. The CDR3, as DNA: TGTGCCACCAGCAGAGATCCAGGGGGAGGTCAGCCCCAGCATTTT. This gives the protein CATSRDPGGGQPQHF.

This clone was seen a single time. The chain employs TRBV11-2 and TRBJ1-1; tentatively, D is TRBD1 (6 bases). V was clipped by 4 bases and J by 3 bases, with 18 bases between them. The CDR3 length is 16 residues. The germline gives CDR1 SGHAT, CDR2 FQNNGV. CDR3 loop: CASSSTLGNRDTEAFF. In DNA form, the CDR3 reads TGTGCCAGCAGCTCAACTTTAGGGAACAGGGACACTGAAGCTTTCTTT.

The chain couples TRBV19 to TRBJ1-2, with 7 bases identical to TRBD1. Trimming cost V 4 bases and J 2 bases; bases outside gene matches: 7. The CDR3 extends over 15 amino acids. The germline gives CDR1 LNHDA, CDR2 SQIVND (reference sequence). CDR3 in amino acids: CASSTTGTENYGYTF. The CDR3 nucleotides are TGTGCCAGTAGTACGACCGGGACAGAGAACTATGGCTACACCTTC. The full variable domain, with the rest looked up from reference TRBV19 and TRBJ1-2, is DGGITQSPKYLFRKEGQNVTLSCEQNLNHDAMYWYRQDPGQGLRLIYYSQIVNDFQKGDIAEGYSVSREKKESFPLTVTSAQKNPTAFYLCASSTTGTENYGYTFGSGTRLTVV.

The rearrangement uses TRBV28 and TRBJ2-3; 8 bases agree with TRBD2. After removal of 5 bases from V and 3 bases from J, the junction contained 7 bases not matched to a gene. This CDR3 comprises 15 residues. CDR1 MDHEN and CDR2 SYDVKM come from the germline V gene. The chain's CDR3 is CASSRRAGETDTQYF. In DNA form, the CDR3 reads TGTGCCAGCAGTCGCCGAGCGGGAGAAACAGATACGCAGTATTTT.

The chain has TRBV5-1 and TRBJ2-7; D not certain. Trimming stripped 0 bases from V and 0 bases from J, with 4 bases between. Looked up from germline, CDR1 is SGHRS and CDR2 is YFSETQ. The CDR3 totals 13 residues. CDR3 amino acids: CASSLGSSYEQYF. CDR3 coding DNA: TGCGCCAGCAGCTTGGGGAGCTCCTACGAGCAGTACTTC.

This clone has only a few counts. The chain uses TRBV10-2 and TRBJ1-2, with 10 bases matching TRBD1. V gave up 6 bases and J gave up 8 bases; unmatched junction bases: 15. Germline V lookup: CDR1 WSHSY, CDR2 SAAADI. The CDR3 totals 16 residues. The CDR3 here is CASRPEGQGVIGGYTF. The CDR3 DNA reads TGCGCCAGCAGACCCGAAGGACAGGGGGTAATTGGAGGCTACACCTTC.